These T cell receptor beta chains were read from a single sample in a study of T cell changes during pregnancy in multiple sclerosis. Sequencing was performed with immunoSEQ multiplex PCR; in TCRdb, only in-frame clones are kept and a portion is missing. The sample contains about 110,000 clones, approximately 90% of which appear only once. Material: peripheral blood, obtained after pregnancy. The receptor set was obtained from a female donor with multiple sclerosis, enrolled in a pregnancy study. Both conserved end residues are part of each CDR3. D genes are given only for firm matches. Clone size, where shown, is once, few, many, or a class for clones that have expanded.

CDR3 DNA: TGTGCCAGCAGCTCTACTCGGCAGGGGTCATTCACCGGGGAGCTGTTTTTT
CDR3 protein: CASSSTRQGSFTGELFF
D gene: NA
J gene: TRBJ2-2
V gene: TRBV7-9
clone size: NA

CDR3 DNA: TGTGCCAGCAGGTGGGGGGATCGCTTCGGAACCATATATTTT
CDR3 protein: CASRWGDRFGTIYF
D gene: NA
J gene: TRBJ1-3
V gene: TRBV27
clone size: NA

CDR3 DNA: TGTGCCACCGAAGGACAGGGTGACGAGCAGTTCTTC
CDR3 protein: CATEGQGDEQFF
D gene: TRBD1
J gene: TRBJ2-1
V gene: TRBV27
clone size: NA

CDR3 DNA: TGTGCCAGCAGTTCCCGGGATCGCGGGGAGCTGTTTTTT
CDR3 protein: CASSSRDRGELFF
D gene: NA
J gene: TRBJ2-2
V gene: TRBV6-4
clone size: NA

CDR3 DNA: TGTGCCAGCAGCCTTTTGGGGCATAGTGGAGTTTCATCCGGGGAGCTGTTTTTT
CDR3 protein: CASSLLGHSGVSSGELFF
D gene: NA
J gene: TRBJ2-2
V gene: TRBV13
clone size: NA

CDR3 DNA: TGTGCCAGCAGTGAATTTCAGGGGAGTACTGAAGCTTTCTTT
CDR3 protein: CASSEFQGSTEAFF
D gene: NA
J gene: TRBJ1-1
V gene: TRBV6-1
clone size: NA

CDR3 DNA: TGTGCCAGTAGTATCCACGCACTCGACGGGTACAATGAGCAGTTCTTC
CDR3 protein: CASSIHALDGYNEQFF
D gene: NA
J gene: TRBJ2-1
V gene: TRBV19
clone size: NA

CDR3 DNA: TGTGCCAGCAGTATACAGGGTGTCACTGAAGCTTTCTTT
CDR3 protein: CASSIQGVTEAFF
D gene: NA
J gene: TRBJ1-1
V gene: TRBV7-6
clone size: NA

CDR3 DNA: TGTGCCAGAAGCTTGGATAATGGGCTGTATAATTCACCCCTCCACTTT
CDR3 protein: CARSLDNGLYNSPLHF
D gene: NA
J gene: TRBJ1-6
V gene: TRBV5-3
clone size: once

CDR3 DNA: TGTGCCAGCAGTTACTCCCTTGGGCAGGGCTACAATGAGCAGTTCTTC
CDR3 protein: CASSYSLGQGYNEQFF
D gene: NA
J gene: TRBJ2-1
V gene: TRBV6-6
clone size: NA

CDR3 DNA: TGTGCCAGCAGCGTCGTCCTGGCTGACTCCACAGAAGCTTTCTTT
CDR3 protein: CASSVVLADSTEAFF
D gene: NA
J gene: TRBJ1-1
V gene: TRBV9
clone size: NA

CDR3 DNA: TGTGCCAGCAGCCCTGGGGACATCAATCAGCCCCAGCATTTT
CDR3 protein: CASSPGDINQPQHF
D gene: NA
J gene: TRBJ1-5
V gene: TRBV9
clone size: NA

CDR3 DNA: TGCGCCAGCAGCCAAGATCGTGACATTCAGTACTTC
CDR3 protein: CASSQDRDIQYF
D gene: NA
J gene: TRBJ2-4
V gene: TRBV4-1
clone size: NA